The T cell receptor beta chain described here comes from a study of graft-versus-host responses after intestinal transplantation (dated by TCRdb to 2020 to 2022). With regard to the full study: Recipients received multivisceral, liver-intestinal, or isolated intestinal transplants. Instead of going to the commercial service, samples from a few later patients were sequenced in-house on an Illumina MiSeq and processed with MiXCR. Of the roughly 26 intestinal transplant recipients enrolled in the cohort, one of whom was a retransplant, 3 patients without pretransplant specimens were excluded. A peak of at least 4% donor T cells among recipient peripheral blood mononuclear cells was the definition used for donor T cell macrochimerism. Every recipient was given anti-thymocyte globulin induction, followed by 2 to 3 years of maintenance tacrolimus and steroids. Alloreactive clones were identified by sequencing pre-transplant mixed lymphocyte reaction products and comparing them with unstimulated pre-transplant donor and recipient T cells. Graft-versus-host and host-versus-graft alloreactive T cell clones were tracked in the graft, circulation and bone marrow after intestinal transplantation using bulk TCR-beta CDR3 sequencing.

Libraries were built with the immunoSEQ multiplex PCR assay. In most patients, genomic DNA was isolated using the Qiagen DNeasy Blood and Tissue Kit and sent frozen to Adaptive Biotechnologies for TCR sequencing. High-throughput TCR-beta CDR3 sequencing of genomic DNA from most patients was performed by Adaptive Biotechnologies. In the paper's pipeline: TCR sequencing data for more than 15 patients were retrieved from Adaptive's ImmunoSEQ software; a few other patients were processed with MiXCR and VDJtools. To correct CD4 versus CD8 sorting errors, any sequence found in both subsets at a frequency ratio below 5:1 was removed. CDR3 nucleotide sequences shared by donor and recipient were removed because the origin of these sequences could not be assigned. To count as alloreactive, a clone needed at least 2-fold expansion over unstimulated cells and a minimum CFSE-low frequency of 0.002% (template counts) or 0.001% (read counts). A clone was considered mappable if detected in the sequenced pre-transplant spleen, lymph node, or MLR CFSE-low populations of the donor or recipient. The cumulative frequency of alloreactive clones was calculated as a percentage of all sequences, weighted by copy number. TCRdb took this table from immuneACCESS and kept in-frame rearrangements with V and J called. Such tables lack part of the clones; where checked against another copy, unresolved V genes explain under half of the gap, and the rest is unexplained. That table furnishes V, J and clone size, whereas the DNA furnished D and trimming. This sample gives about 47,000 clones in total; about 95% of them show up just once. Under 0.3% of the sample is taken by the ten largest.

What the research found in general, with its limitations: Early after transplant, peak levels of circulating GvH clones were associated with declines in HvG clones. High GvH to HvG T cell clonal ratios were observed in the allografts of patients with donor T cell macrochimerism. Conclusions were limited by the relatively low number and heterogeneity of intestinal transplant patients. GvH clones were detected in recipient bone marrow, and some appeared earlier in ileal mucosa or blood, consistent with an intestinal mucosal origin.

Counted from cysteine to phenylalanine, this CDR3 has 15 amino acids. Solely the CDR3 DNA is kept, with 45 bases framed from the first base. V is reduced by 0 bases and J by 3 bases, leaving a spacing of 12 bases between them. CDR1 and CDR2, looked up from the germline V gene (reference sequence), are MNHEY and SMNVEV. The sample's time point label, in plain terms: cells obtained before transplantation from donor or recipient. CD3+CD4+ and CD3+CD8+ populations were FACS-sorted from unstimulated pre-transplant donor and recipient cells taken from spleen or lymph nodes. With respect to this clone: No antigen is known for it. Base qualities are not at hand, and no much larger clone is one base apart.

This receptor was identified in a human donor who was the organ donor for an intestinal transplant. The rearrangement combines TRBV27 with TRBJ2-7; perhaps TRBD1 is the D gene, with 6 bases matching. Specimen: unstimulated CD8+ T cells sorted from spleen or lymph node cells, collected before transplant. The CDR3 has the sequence CASSLSGRGDYEQYF. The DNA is TGTGCCAGCAGTTTATCGGGCAGGGGCGACTACGAGCAGTACTTC.